Shown below are 32 T cell receptor beta chains from a single sample sequenced in a study of CD8 T cells in ankylosing spondylitis. Via MiXCR, TCRdb re-called the 5' RACE reads, giving one row per CDR3 protein. The sample contains a few hundred thousand distinct CDR3 sequences, 9.5% to 12% of which appear only once. Sequences were obtained from blood, either unsorted or a sorted T cell fraction (not recorded which). Every receptor here comes from a male donor with ankylosing spondylitis or in good health (not recorded which).

This clonotype was picked up many times. The V call is TRBV14, the J call TRBJ2-3, with 7 bases that match TRBD2. Germline V gene sequence: CDR1 SGHDN, CDR2 FVKESK. This CDR3 comprises 16 residues. V shed 4 bases, J shed 4 bases, and the junction held 11 bases outside the gene matches. The DNA for the CDR3 is TGTGCCAGCAGCCCCTTAAGACTAGCAGGCGCAGATACGCAGTATTTT. This encodes CASSPLRLAGADTQYF.

The chain recombines TRBV10-3 with TRBJ2-1; 8 nucleotides align to TRBD2. The CDR3 is made up of 15 amino acids. With V trimmed by 5 bases and J by 8 bases, 11 bases remained unmatched. The germline CDR1 and CDR2 sequences are ENHRY and SYGVKD. This CDR3 is CAISPGLESRHEQFF. In DNA form, the CDR3 reads TGTGCCATCAGTCCGGGACTAGAGTCTCGTCATGAGCAGTTCTTC.

In its sample, this clonotype was seen many times. This rearrangement joins TRBV30 to TRBJ1-2; perhaps TRBD1 as D (6 bases). The germline V gene encodes CDR1 GTSNPN and CDR2 SVGIG (reference sequence). The V end was cut by 2 bases, the J end by 8 bases, with 18 bases between. The CDR3 has 14 amino acids. CDR3 bases: TGTGCCTGGAGTCCACTCAAAACAGGGACCGGCTACACCTTC. It translates to CAWSPLKTGTGYTF. Complete variable domain (other parts from reference TRBV30 and TRBJ1-2): SQTIHQWPATLVQPVGSPLSLECTVEGTSNPNLYWYRQAAGRGLQLLFYSVGIGQISSEVPQNLSASRPQDRQFILSSKKLLLSDSGFYLCAWSPLKTGTGYTFGSGTRLTVV.

This clonotype appeared many times. The chain carries TRBV20-1 and TRBJ2-3, with 10 bases lining up with TRBD2. Germline CDR1 reads DFQATT; CDR2 reads SNEGSKA (reference sequence). This CDR3 has 14 residues. The ends lost 6 bases at V and 2 bases at J; junction bases unmatched: 5. The CDR3 bases are TGCAGTGCCCGGACTAGCGGACCCACAGATACGCAGTATTTT. It is translated as CSARTSGPTDTQYF.

This clonotype was seen repeatedly, ten times or more. V is TRBV29-1 and J is TRBJ2-1; no clear D gene. The CDR3 is made up of 15 amino acids. Deletions cut 0 bases from V and 0 bases from J, with 9 bases between. Germline lookup yields CDR1 SQVTM and CDR2 ANQGSEA. The CDR3 DNA reads as TGCAGCGTTGAAGACCTATTCAGCTCCTACAATGAGCAGTTCTTC. It yields the protein CSVEDLFSSYNEQFF.

This clonotype was seen at least ten times. In DNA form, the CDR3 reads TGTGCCAGCAGCTACGGACAGGGGTTATACAATGAGCAGTTCTTC. Its protein product is CASSYGQGLYNEQFF. The V gene is TRBV5-4, the J gene TRBJ2-1; 9 bases fit TRBD1. Per the germline V gene, CDR1 is SGHNT and CDR2 is YYREEE (reference sequence). CDR3 length equals 15 residues. With V trimmed by 3 bases and J by 4 bases, 5 bases remained unmatched.

This clonotype is categorized as medium-sized. The rearrangement joins TRBV12-3 or TRBV12-4 to TRBJ1-2; D ambiguous. This CDR3 has 13 residues. The germline V and J ends were trimmed by 1 base and 8 bases, with 11 bases remaining between them. CDR3 in DNA: TGTGCCAGCAGTTTAGAGGCCAATACGGGCTACACCTTC. This gives the protein CASSLEANTGYTF.

This clonotype was observed a handful of times. The gene calls are TRBV5-1 and TRBJ2-2; D unclear. V lost 1 base, J lost 4 bases, and 14 bases lay in between. Germline-derived CDR1 and CDR2 are SGHRS and YFSETQ. CDR3 size: 16 residues. DNA of the CDR3: TGCGCCAGCAGCTTGCTTCTTCCGGGCTCCACCGGGGAGCTGTTTTTT. This codes for CASSLLLPGSTGELFF.

This clonotype has more than one count but fewer than ten. The chain joins TRBV28 to TRBJ2-1, with 11 bases matching TRBD2. From germline, CDR1 is MDHEN and CDR2 SYDVKM. This CDR3 is 17 amino acids long. Trimming at V came to 0 bases and at J to 8 bases, leaving 9 bases not matched to a gene. This chain's CDR3 is CASSLCGLASGRYEQFF. DNA for the CDR3: TGTGCCAGCAGTTTATGCGGGTTAGCTAGCGGGAGGTATGAGCAGTTCTTC. Filled out from reference TRBV28 and TRBJ2-1, the complete variable domain reads DVKVTQSSRYLVKRTGEKVFLECVQDMDHENMFWYRQDPGLGLRLIYFSYDVKMKEKGDIPEGYSVSREKKERFSLILESASTNQTSMYLCASSLCGLASGRYEQFFGPGTRLTVL.

The table lists this clonotype with many counts. The J gene is TRBJ1-6, the V gene TRBV10-2, with TRBD1 matching 8 bases. This CDR3 region has 15 residues. With 3 bases clipped from V and 8 bases from J, the junction kept 6 bases outside the gene matches. Germline V gives CDR1 WSHSY, CDR2 SAAADI. CDR3 sequence (DNA): TGCGCCAGCAGTGAAAGGGACAGGTCTGATTCACCCCTCCACTTT. Protein: CASSERDRSDSPLHF.

The chain couples TRBV6-5 to TRBJ2-3; 11 bases align to TRBD1. The CDR3 is made up of 16 amino acids. J was trimmed by 6 bases and V by 4 bases; bases with no gene match: 9. Germline lookup yields CDR1 MNHEY and CDR2 SVGAGI. CDR3 region: CASSFGQGASVDTQYF. The CDR3 DNA is TGTGCCAGCAGTTTCGGACAGGGGGCATCGGTGGATACGCAGTATTTT.

This clonotype has a handful of counts. The chain joins TRBV2 to TRBJ2-2, with D possibly being TRBD2 (5 bases). This CDR3 contains 13 residues. From germline, CDR1 is SNHLY and CDR2 FYNNEI. V lost 7 bases, J lost 6 bases, and 12 bases lay in between. Written as DNA, the CDR3 is TGTGCCAGCAAGGTTCTAGCTTCCGGGGAGCTGTTTTTT. It translates to CASKVLASGELFF.

The chain uses TRBV7-2 and TRBJ2-5, with 12 bases aligning to TRBD2. The CDR3 sequence is 16 residues long. The germline V gene encodes CDR1 SGHTA and CDR2 FQGNSA. V lost 1 base and J lost 5; bases outside the gene matches: 5. The CDR3: CASSLVTSGGLETQYF. The CDR3, as DNA: TGTGCCAGCAGCTTAGTGACTAGCGGGGGTTTGGAGACCCAGTACTTC.

This clonotype was counted a few times. The CDR3 region has the DNA TGTGCCAGCAGCTCCCCGCCTACCCTAGCGGGGGAAGCCCCCTTCAAAAACATTCAGTACTTC. As protein: CASSSPPTLAGEAPFKNIQYF. The chain carries TRBV13 and TRBJ2-4, with 10 nucleotides matching TRBD2. This CDR3 has 21 amino acids. The germline CDR1 and CDR2 sequences are PRHDT and FYEKMQ (reference sequence). J was trimmed by 3 bases and V by 4 bases; bases with no gene match: 21.

This chain joins TRBV7-6 and TRBJ2-7; the D gene is possibly TRBD2 (6 bases). CDR3 length: 14 amino acids. V was clipped by 1 base and J by 5 bases, with 12 bases between them. CDR1 and CDR2 from the germline V gene are SGHVS and FNYEAQ. CDR3 sequence: CASSLELASDEQYF. The CDR3 bases are TGTGCCAGCAGCTTAGAACTAGCCAGCGACGAGCAGTACTTC. The complete variable domain, with remaining parts taken from reference TRBV7-6 and TRBJ2-7, reads GAGVSQSPRYKVTKRGQDVALRCDPISGHVSLYWYRQALGQGPEFLTYFNYEAQQDKSGLPNDRFSAERPEGSISTLTIQRTEQRDSAMYRCASSLELASDEQYFGPGTRLTVT.

V usage is TRBV7-2 and J usage is TRBJ2-5, with TRBD1 identical over 7 bases. J lost 1 base, V lost 3 bases, and 2 bases had no gene match. The CDR3 totals 14 residues. CDR1 is SGHTA, CDR2 FQGNSA, per germline. CDR3 residues: CASSFRDSQETQYF. The CDR3 nucleotides are TGTGCCAGCAGCTTCCGGGACAGCCAAGAGACCCAGTACTTC.

This clonotype came up many times. The rearrangement joins TRBV6-1 to TRBJ1-5, with 9 bases matching TRBD1. CDR1 is MNHNS and CDR2 is SASEGT in the germline V gene. The CDR3 length is 15 residues. With 6 bases clipped from V and 1 base from J, the junction kept 4 bases outside the gene matches. The CDR3 region is CASRRDRESNQPQHF. The CDR3 DNA is TGTGCCAGCAGAAGGGACAGGGAAAGCAATCAGCCCCAGCATTTT.

The V and J genes are TRBV5-5 and TRBJ2-2; tentative D call: TRBD2 (6 bases). Between the trimmed V and J ends, which lost 4 bases and 5 bases, there was a span of 6 bases. The CDR3 extends over 12 amino acids. The germline V gene has CDR1 SGHKS and CDR2 YYEKEE (reference sequence). The CDR3 bases are TGTGCCAGCAGCCGGGAGACCGGGGAGCTGTTTTTT. Amino acids: CASSRETGELFF.

This clonotype was picked up many times. The rearrangement joins TRBV6-6 to TRBJ2-5, with no clear D. The ends were cut back, 4 bases at V and 5 bases at J, with 8 bases in the middle. CDR1 and CDR2 (germline): MNHNY, SVGAGI (reference sequence). The CDR3 contains 12 residues. DNA of the CDR3: TGTGCCAGCAGTTCCTACCCGGAGACCCAGTACTTC. Translation gives CASSSYPETQYF.

This clonotype was recorded many times. The chain has TRBV15 and TRBJ2-1, with 10 bases lining up with TRBD2. V was pared by 8 bases and J by 7 bases, with 14 bases of the junction left unmatched. CDR3 size: 16 residues. Germline V gene sequence: CDR1 LNHNV, CDR2 YYDKDF (reference sequence). The CDR3 DNA reads TGTGCCACCGCCACAGGACCAGCGGGAGGGCCAAATGAGCAGTTCTTC. Its protein product is CATATGPAGGPNEQFF.

This clonotype has a count of ten or more. The genes are TRBV20-1 and TRBJ2-5; perhaps D is TRBD1 or TRBD2 (5 bases each). Trimming cost V 5 bases and J 1 base, with 20 bases left between them. This CDR3 contains 16 residues. Germline CDR1 is DFQATT and CDR2 is SNEGSKA (reference sequence). CDR3 coding DNA: TGCAGTGCTTTTCCCTTTCCCGGGGCCACCCAAGAGACCCAGTACTTC. It yields the protein CSAFPFPGATQETQYF.

This clonotype was seen repeatedly, ten times or more. This chain uses TRBV5-1 with TRBJ2-3, with D hard to call. Germline V lookup: CDR1 SGHRS, CDR2 YFSETQ. This CDR3 contains 16 residues. V gave up 0 bases and J gave up 1 base, with 12 bases separating them. CDR3 DNA sequence: TGCGCCAGCAGCTTGGCGTACTTCCACGGCACAGATACGCAGTATTTT. This encodes CASSLAYFHGTDTQYF. Full variable domain (outside the CDR3, taken from reference TRBV5-1 and TRBJ2-3): KAGVTQTPRYLIKTRGQQVTLSCSPISGHRSVSWYQQTPGQGLQFLFEYFSETQRNKGNFPGRFSGRQFSNSRSEMNVSTLELGDSALYLCASSLAYFHGTDTQYFGPGTRLTVL.

The CDR3 spells CASSFRQGGGTDTQYF. The DNA for the CDR3 is TGTGCCAGCAGCTTCCGACAGGGGGGGGGCACAGATACGCAGTATTTT. V is TRBV7-9 and J is TRBJ2-3, with 9 nucleotides matching TRBD1. Looked up from germline, CDR1 is SEHNR and CDR2 is FQNEAQ (reference sequence). The ends lost 3 bases at V and 1 base at J; junction bases unmatched: 5. The CDR3 extends over 16 amino acids.

This clonotype appeared many times. The rearrangement uses TRBV5-1 and TRBJ2-3; 12 bases agree with TRBD2. Germline values: CDR1 SGHRS, CDR2 YFSETQ. V gave up 3 bases and J gave up 2 bases; unmatched junction bases: 16. The CDR3 loop spans 20 amino acids. CDR3 region: CASSSTSGGSLTRDTDTQYF. CDR3 DNA: TGCGCCAGCAGCTCTACTAGCGGGGGGTCACTAACACGAGACACAGATACGCAGTATTTT.

This clonotype has more than one count but fewer than ten. The chain couples TRBV3-1 to TRBJ2-2, with D possibly being TRBD1 (6 bases). This CDR3 comprises 13 residues. V dropped 2 bases and J dropped 10 bases, with 11 bases sitting between them. Germline loops: CDR1 LGHDT, CDR2 YNNKEL (reference sequence). In DNA form, the CDR3 reads TGTGCCAGCAGCCAACAACAGGGCCTGGAGCTGTTTTTT. It yields the protein CASSQQQGLELFF.

This clonotype was counted ten times or more. The V call is TRBV12-3 or TRBV12-4, the J call TRBJ1-3, with D unresolved. Trimming shortened V by 7 bases and J by 4 bases, and 17 bases separated the two germline ends. CDR3 length: 15 amino acids. CDR3 in DNA: TGTGCCAGCACCGACCGAGAGCCCGCCGGAAACACCATATATTTT. Encoded protein: CASTDREPAGNTIYF.

This clonotype was recorded many times. The chain has TRBV20-1 and TRBJ2-7; D perhaps matches TRBD2 (6 bases). V was cut by 2 bases and J by 4 bases, with 21 bases left in between. The germline CDR1 and CDR2 sequences are DFQATT and SNEGSKA (reference sequence). The CDR3 totals 16 residues. Here the CDR3 reads CSARIRVALGRYEQYF. As DNA, the CDR3 is TGCAGTGCTAGAATACGTGTCGCATTGGGGAGGTACGAGCAGTACTTC.

Ten or more counts support this clonotype. The V and J genes are TRBV12-3 or TRBV12-4 and TRBJ1-1; no clear D gene. There are 12 residues in the CDR3. V lost 5 bases to trimming and J lost 4 bases, with 8 bases between them. This CDR3 is CASSPTITEAFF. The CDR3 region has the DNA TGTGCCAGCAGTCCGACCATCACTGAAGCTTTCTTT.

This clonotype occurred many times. The J gene is TRBJ2-1, the V gene TRBV6-1; D not resolved. The CDR3 spans 15 residues. V was pared by 8 bases and J by 1 base, with 15 bases between. From germline, CDR1 is MNHNS and CDR2 SASEGT. The CDR3 DNA sequence: TGTGCCAGCCCGGGTCGTCGTGGGTCCTACAATGAGCAGTTCTTC. Its protein is CASPGRRGSYNEQFF.

This clonotype showed up many times. This chain links TRBV12-3 or TRBV12-4 with TRBJ1-1; no clear D. The CDR3 is 11 amino acids. V shed 6 bases and J shed 7 bases, with 9 bases lying between them. The CDR3 nucleotides read TGTGCCAGCAGCCGGGATCATGAAGCTTTCTTT. Translating gives CASSRDHEAFF.

This clonotype was counted many times. The genes are TRBV5-8 and TRBJ2-2; D unclear. Trimming stripped 4 bases from V and 5 bases from J, with 6 bases between. The germline V gene has CDR1 SGHTS and CDR2 YDEGEE. CDR3 length equals 12 residues. This CDR3 reads CASSPRTGELFF. DNA of the CDR3: TGTGCCAGCAGCCCTAGAACCGGGGAGCTGTTTTTT.

The chain couples TRBV7-6 to TRBJ2-1, with D tentatively TRBD2 (6 bases). V was shortened by 1 base and J by 7 bases, with 23 bases between the two germline ends. The CDR3 is 18 residues long. Germline CDR1 SGHVS, CDR2 FNYEAQ. The CDR3 reads CASSLDRERSLKSNEQFF. Written as DNA, the CDR3 is TGTGCCAGCAGCTTAGACCGGGAGCGGTCCTTAAAATCGAATGAGCAGTTCTTC.